This T cell receptor beta chain derives from a study of neoadjuvant nivolumab and ipilimumab in lung cancer. Whole-study findings and limits: Only two of four nivolumab-treated tumors gained richness and clonality by surgery. TCR richness and clonality were higher in tumors than adjacent uninvolved lung. Blood richness before therapy tracked richness in tumors resected after neoadjuvant therapy.

Germline loops: CDR1 LNHDA, CDR2 SQIVND (reference sequence). The CDR3 is made up of 12 amino acids. V gave up 3 bases and J gave up 5 bases, with 8 bases separating them. This clone was observed once. The antigen is undetermined. The method was immunoSEQ multiplex PCR; TCRdb's version includes in-frame clones alone and lacks a portion of them. The data show tens of thousands of clones, roughly 87% seen once. V gene TRBV19 combines with J gene TRBJ2-7; tentative D call: TRBD1 (6 bases). The sequence was collected from an adult with non-small cell lung cancer. This specimen consisted of peripheral blood, obtained before neoadjuvant nivolumab, alone or with ipilimumab. The CDR3 here is CASSIAGDEQYF. The CDR3 coding sequence is TGTGCCAGTAGTATCGCAGGGGACGAGCAGTACTTC.